This T cell receptor (beta chain) derives from a study of control samples from healthy donors and cancer patients. Produced via immunoSEQ multiplex PCR; TCRdb's table is partial and in-frame only. The sample has 90,000 to 100,000 clones, approximately 82% seen once. Trimming removed 7 bases from V and 8 bases from J, with 6 bases in between. The germline V gene has CDR1 MNHNY and CDR2 SVGAGI (reference sequence). This CDR3 has 11 amino acids. This clonotype originated in a man in his sixties in good health. This sequence joins TRBV6-6 and TRBJ1-6, with no clear D. The sequenced material came from blood. This CDR3 reads CASNRYSPLHF. The CDR3 DNA reads as TGTGCCAGCAATCGATATTCACCCCTCCACTTT.